These T cell receptor beta chains were read from a single sample in a study of blood T cell repertoires in COVID-19. TCRdb's table, derived via immunoSEQ multiplex PCR, lists solely in-frame clones and lacks some. The sample shows approximately 85,000 clones, 86% of them seen only once. The sequencing sample was made of peripheral blood. The origin of the receptors is a man aged 50 or older with active or convalescent COVID-19. The CDR3 runs from the conserved cysteine through the conserved F or W. A D gene is named only where the DNA matches it firmly. The size entry is marked missing in some rows and otherwise reads once, few, many or a size class.

abundance	d_gene	v_gene	j_gene	CDR3aa	CDR3nt
NA	TRBD2	TRBV5-1	TRBJ2-2	CASSLFLAENTGELFF	TGCGCCAGCAGCTTGTTTCTAGCGGAGAACACCGGGGAGCTGTTTTTT
NA	NA	TRBV27	TRBJ1-1	CASSLLQGPTEAFF	TGTGCCAGCAGTTTACTTCAGGGGCCCACTGAAGCTTTCTTT
NA	TRBD1	TRBV18	TRBJ2-7	CASSETGTGTGTIEQYF	TGTGCCAGCTCCGAGACCGGAACCGGGACAGGGACTATCGAGCAGTACTTC
NA	TRBD1	TRBV10-3	TRBJ1-6	CAISESGGQKNNSPLHF	TGTGCCATCAGTGAGTCGGGGGGACAGAAAAATAATTCACCCCTCCACTTT
once	NA	TRBV10-3	TRBJ1-2	CAISQIGLHGYTF	TGTGCCATCAGCCAGATAGGACTTCATGGCTACACCTTC
few	TRBD2	TRBV10-3	TRBJ2-7	CAISESSGRSYEQYF	TGTGCCATCAGTGAATCTAGCGGGAGAAGCTACGAGCAGTACTTC
NA	NA	TRBV12-3/TRBV12-4	TRBJ1-1	CASQREAGGAFF	TGTGCCAGCCAAAGGGAGGCAGGTGGAGCTTTCTTT
NA	TRBD1	TRBV6-5	TRBJ1-6	CASRPGTGDGPPLHF	TGTGCCAGCAGGCCTGGGACAGGGGACGGGCCACCCCTCCACTTT
few	NA	TRBV9	TRBJ1-4	CASSVATAPNEKLFF	TGTGCCAGCAGCGTAGCCACAGCCCCGAATGAAAAACTGTTTTTT
few	NA	TRBV7-5	TRBJ2-7	CVRYDDSWFAYEQYF	TGTGTCAGATACGATGACTCGTGGTTCGCCTACGAGCAGTACTTC
NA	TRBD2	TRBV5-1	TRBJ2-3	CASSSLGGSDTQYF	TGCGCCAGCAGCTCGCTGGGAGGGTCAGATACGCAGTATTTT
NA	NA	TRBV11-2	TRBJ2-7	CASSLDLSHNYEQYF	TGTGCCAGCAGCTTAGATCTCTCCCACAACTACGAGCAGTACTTC
NA	NA	TRBV10-2	TRBJ1-2	CASSESGDNYGYTF	TGCGCCAGCAGTGAGTCGGGCGATAACTATGGCTACACCTTC